Below, 27 T cell receptor beta chains from the same sample are listed, as sequenced in a study of T cell responses to AZD1222 COVID-19 vaccine. Measured with immunoSEQ multiplex PCR; TCRdb has only the in-frame clones, and not every one. The sample has 100,000 or so clones; around 90% are singletons. The sequencing here drew on peripheral blood, taken on day 0 of AZD1222 vaccination. These receptor sequences come from an adult in good health.

V and J are TRBV5-1 and TRBJ1-1, with D possibly TRBD1 on 6 matching bases. The ends were cut back, 0 bases at V and 11 bases at J, with 14 bases in the middle. The CDR3 is made up of 13 amino acids. Germline CDR1 is SGHRS and CDR2 is YFSETQ. CDR3: CASSLVGGREAFF. In DNA, the CDR3 is TGCGCCAGCAGCTTGGTCGGGGGGCGGGAGGCTTTCTTT.

This clone was found a few times. The J gene is TRBJ2-2, the V gene TRBV29-1; TRBD1 agrees at 8 bases. The CDR3 contains 16 residues. V trimming: 6 bases; J trimming: 3 bases; junction bases outside the gene matches: 12. From germline, CDR1 is SQVTM and CDR2 ANQGSEA. CDR3 residues: CSVTGAKFQDTGELFF. The CDR3 DNA reads as TGCAGCGTGACAGGGGCGAAGTTTCAGGACACCGGGGAGCTGTTTTTT.

The chain joins TRBV5-4 to TRBJ1-4; TRBD1 matches 7 bases. Trimming took 2 bases from V and 8 from J; bases not matched to a gene: 21. Germline V gives CDR1 SGHNT, CDR2 YYREEE (reference sequence). The CDR3 runs 19 residues. The CDR3 loop is CASSFSGQIGGETGEKLFF. The CDR3 DNA is TGTGCCAGCAGCTTTTCGGGACAAATAGGGGGCGAAACGGGGGAAAAACTGTTTTTT.

The genes are TRBV29-1 and TRBJ1-2; 12 bases align to TRBD1. CDR1 and CDR2 (germline): SQVTM, ANQGSEA. V dropped 0 bases and J dropped 0; count of bases not matched to a gene: 11. The length of the CDR3 is 19 residues. Written as DNA, the CDR3 is TGCAGCGTTGAAGATCGGCTAGGGACAGGGGGCACCGCTAACTATGGCTACACCTTC. Translated: CSVEDRLGTGGTANYGYTF.

CDR3 nucleotide sequence: TGTGCCAGCTCACCACCGACGGGACAGGGGTCCTACGAGCAGTACTTC. This translates into CASSPPTGQGSYEQYF. This rearrangement joins TRBV18 to TRBJ2-7, with 10 bases matching TRBD1. The CDR3 runs to 16 residues. Germline lookup yields CDR1 KGHSH and CDR2 LQKENI. The V segment lost 0 bases and the J segment 1 base; nucleotides outside the gene matches: 3.

This clone was seen more than once but under ten times. The rearrangement links TRBV18 to TRBJ1-2; TRBD1 matches at 10 bases. The V segment lost 3 bases and the J segment 7 bases; nucleotides outside the gene matches: 11. The CDR3 consists of 16 residues. Per the germline V gene, CDR1 is KGHSH and CDR2 is LQKENI. CDR3 DNA: TGTGCCAGCTCACCTAGACGCGACAGGGGGCGTTTTGGCTACACCTTC. This sequence encodes CASSPRRDRGRFGYTF.

This chain joins TRBV9 and TRBJ2-3; D gene unclear. The germline V gene has CDR1 SGDLS and CDR2 YYNGEE. The germline V and J ends were trimmed by 4 bases and 2 bases, with 8 bases remaining between them. The CDR3 has 13 amino acids. Written as DNA, the CDR3 is TGTGCCAGCAGCCCCCGGGTCACAGATACGCAGTATTTT. As protein: CASSPRVTDTQYF.

This chain joins TRBV20-1 and TRBJ1-1; no reliable D call. This CDR3 is built from 11 residues. V lost 4 bases, J lost 3 bases, and 6 bases lay in between. Germline V gene data show CDR1 as DFQATT and CDR2 as SNEGSKA (reference sequence). The CDR3 reads CSAIIYTEAFF. The DNA of the CDR3 is TGCAGTGCTATAATATACACTGAAGCTTTCTTT.

CDR3 nucleotide sequence: TGTGCCAGCAGCTCAGGGGGCGTGGGAGAAAAACTGTTTTTT. Amino acids: CASSSGGVGEKLFF. J is TRBJ1-4 and V is TRBV5-4; 8 bases match TRBD1. Germline V gene sequence: CDR1 SGHNT, CDR2 YYREEE (reference sequence). The CDR3 covers 14 residues. The V segment lost 3 bases and the J segment 8 bases; nucleotides outside the gene matches: 6.

V usage is TRBV18 and J usage is TRBJ2-7; 7 bases fit TRBD1. The V segment lost 3 bases and the J segment 2 bases; nucleotides outside the gene matches: 4. There are 14 residues in the CDR3. Germline CDR1 is KGHSH and CDR2 is LQKENI. The CDR3 DNA follows: TGTGCCAGCTCACCGAGGCAGGGGGCCTACGAGCAGTACTTC. Amino acid sequence: CASSPRQGAYEQYF.

The chain employs TRBV18 and TRBJ1-1, with D possibly matching TRBD1 (5 bases). Germline V gives CDR1 KGHSH, CDR2 LQKENI. V dropped 4 bases and J dropped 0 bases, with 9 bases sitting between them. This CDR3 region has 14 residues. The CDR3 bases are TGTGCCAGCTCACAGGGACGGGTGAACACTGAAGCTTTCTTT. Amino acids: CASSQGRVNTEAFF.

The gene calls are TRBV9 and TRBJ2-6; no definite D call. The CDR3 has 14 residues. The V gene's germline CDR1 is SGDLS and CDR2 YYNGEE. The V end lost 0 bases, the J end lost 3 bases, and 4 bases lay between the germline ends. In DNA, the CDR3 is TGTGCCAGCAGCGTAGCAAGTGGGGCCAACGTCCTGACTTTC. Amino acid sequence: CASSVASGANVLTF.

J is TRBJ1-6 and V is TRBV27; D is perhaps TRBD1 (6 bases). The CDR3 extends over 16 amino acids. Trimming left V 5 bases short and J 6 bases short, with 17 bases between. Germline loops: CDR1 MNHEY, CDR2 SMNVEV (reference sequence). The DNA of the CDR3 is TGTGCCAGCAGTCCGCACAGGGATTCGGGTAATTCACCCCTCCACTTT. This gives the protein CASSPHRDSGNSPLHF.

Only one count was recorded for this clone. The rearrangement joins TRBV3-1 (or the pseudogene TRBV3-2) to TRBJ1-2, with D possibly being TRBD1 (5 bases). The CDR3 is made up of 15 amino acids. Germline V gene sequence: CDR1 LGHDT, CDR2 YNNKEL (reference sequence). The germline V and J ends were trimmed by 1 base and 5 bases, with 14 bases remaining between them. The chain's CDR3 is CASSQGYRDGYGYTF. CDR3 nucleotides: TGTGCCAGCAGCCAAGGGTATCGGGACGGATATGGCTACACCTTC.

This clone was seen once. The genes are TRBV9 and TRBJ2-1, with 13 nucleotides matching TRBD2. The CDR3 spans 15 residues. V was pared by 4 bases and J by 8 bases, with 6 bases of the junction left unmatched. From germline, CDR1 is SGDLS and CDR2 YYNGEE. The CDR3 protein is CASSFRTSGGYEQFF. Here the CDR3 DNA reads TGTGCCAGCAGCTTCCGGACTAGCGGGGGCTATGAGCAGTTCTTC.

As for this clone: Other DNA sequences in this specimen translate into the identical CDR3. This rearrangement joins TRBV6-5 to TRBJ1-2, with a tentative D call TRBD1 (5 bases). V was pared by 8 bases and J by 8 bases, with 12 bases between. CDR3 length: 11 amino acids. CDR1 is MNHEY, CDR2 SVGAGI, per germline. This chain's CDR3 is CASAGVSGYTF. The CDR3 DNA is TGTGCCAGCGCGGGGGTCTCCGGCTACACCTTC.

The chain employs TRBV28 and TRBJ2-7, with D hard to call. Germline V lookup: CDR1 MDHEN, CDR2 SYDVKM. This CDR3 contains 11 residues. The V end lost 4 bases, the J end lost 3 bases, and 4 bases lay between the germline ends. Here the CDR3 DNA reads TGTGCCAGCAGTTCTTTCTACGAGCAGTACTTC. Its protein product is CASSSFYEQYF.

CDR3 protein: CASSLGSGFGNTIYF. Here the CDR3 DNA reads TGTGCCAGCAGCTTGGGATCAGGTTTTGGAAACACCATATATTTT. The chain combines TRBV5-6 with TRBJ1-3; D unresolved. CDR1 is SGHDT and CDR2 is YYEEEE in the germline V gene. Trimming took 0 bases from V and 3 from J, leaving 10 bases between them. The CDR3 consists of 15 residues.

This chain joins TRBV7-2 and TRBJ1-2; possibly TRBD1 for D (6 bases). V lost 6 bases, J lost 6 bases, and 23 bases lay in between. This CDR3 has 16 residues. The germline CDR1 and CDR2 sequences are SGHTA and FQGNSA. The DNA of the CDR3 is TGTGCCAGCAGTTCAGGGCAGGGGCGTAGGTTGAATGGCTACACCTTC. Encoded protein: CASSSGQGRRLNGYTF.

This CDR3 is CAISEGQGDSPLHF. The CDR3 region has the DNA TGTGCCATCAGTGAGGGACAGGGAGATTCACCCCTCCACTTT. This rearrangement joins TRBV10-3 to TRBJ1-6; 8 bases are a match to TRBD1. Trimming took 2 bases from V and 8 from J; bases not matched to a gene: 2. The CDR3 runs to 14 residues. The V gene's germline CDR1 is ENHRY and CDR2 SYGVKD.

J is TRBJ2-5 and V is TRBV7-8; no clear D gene. The V and J ends lost 1 base and 5 bases respectively, with 17 bases between them. The CDR3 is 16 amino acids. Germline lookup yields CDR1 SGHVS and CDR2 FQNEAQ. The CDR3 region is CASSLVDRAEGETQYF. In DNA, the CDR3 is TGTGCCAGCAGCTTAGTGGACCGAGCAGAAGGGGAGACCCAGTACTTC.

The V gene is TRBV9, the J gene TRBJ2-7; D could derive from TRBD1 or TRBD2 (6 bases each). The germline gives CDR1 SGDLS, CDR2 YYNGEE. The V end was cut by 0 bases, the J end by 4 bases, with 14 bases between. There are 15 residues in the CDR3. CDR3 sequence: CASSVGGASSYEQYF. The CDR3 nucleotides are TGTGCCAGCAGCGTAGGGGGGGCCAGTTCGTACGAGCAGTACTTC. The full variable domain, with the rest looked up from reference TRBV9 and TRBJ2-7, is DSGVTQTPKHLITATGQRVTLRCSPRSGDLSVYWYQQSLDQGLQFLIQYYNGEERAKGNILERFSAQQFPDLHSELNLSSLELGDSALYFCASSVGGASSYEQYFGPGTRLTVT.

The rearrangement links TRBV7-9 to TRBJ1-2; maybe TRBD1 (5 bases). V lost 1 base and J lost 5, with 14 bases in between. The CDR3 totals 15 residues. Germline CDR1 is SEHNR and CDR2 is FQNEAQ (reference sequence). This CDR3 is CASSLGSAGQYGYTF. Written as DNA, the CDR3 is TGTGCCAGCAGCTTAGGTTCCGCCGGACAATATGGCTACACCTTC.

The rearrangement links TRBV2 to TRBJ2-7; 14 bases align to TRBD2. Trimming at V came to 5 bases and at J to 6 bases, leaving 9 bases not matched to a gene. The CDR3 has 16 amino acids. The V gene's germline CDR1 is SNHLY and CDR2 FYNNEI. CDR3 loop: CASSSGLAGGSIEQYF. The CDR3 nucleotides read TGTGCCAGCAGTTCCGGACTAGCGGGGGGCTCAATCGAGCAGTACTTC.

This chain links TRBV5-8 with TRBJ1-5; the D is unclear. CDR1 and CDR2 from the germline V gene are SGHTS and YDEGEE. The V and J ends lost 1 base and 3 bases respectively, with 14 bases between them. The CDR3 sequence is 16 residues long. This CDR3 is CASSLMTNVNNQPQHF. The CDR3 nucleotides are TGTGCCAGCAGCTTGATGACAAATGTTAACAATCAGCCCCAGCATTTT. The complete variable domain, with remaining parts taken from reference TRBV5-8 and TRBJ1-5, reads EAGVTQSPTHLIKTRGQQATLRCSPISGHTSVYWYQQALGLGLQFLLWYDEGEERNRGNFPPRFSGRQFPNYSSELNVNALELEDSALYLCASSLMTNVNNQPQHFGDGTRLSIL.

The gene calls are TRBV3-1 (or the pseudogene TRBV3-2) and TRBJ1-3, with TRBD1 matching 7 bases. This CDR3 contains 15 residues. V was clipped by 1 base and J by 2 bases; unmatched bases: 2. In germline, CDR1 is LGHDT, CDR2 YNNKEL (reference sequence). CDR3 DNA sequence: TGTGCCAGCAGCCAAGGACAGGGTCCTGGAAACACCATATATTTT. Amino acid sequence: CASSQGQGPGNTIYF.

This chain connects TRBV5-1 to TRBJ1-4; 8 bases line up with TRBD1. The CDR3 totals 18 residues. The germline V gene encodes CDR1 SGHRS and CDR2 YFSETQ. V gave up 3 bases and J gave up 3 bases; unmatched junction bases: 13. CDR3 amino acids: CASSSTLPGQDSNEKLFF. Written as DNA, the CDR3 is TGCGCCAGCAGCTCCACTTTACCGGGACAGGATTCTAATGAAAAACTGTTTTTT.